The rows below give T cell receptor beta chains drawn from one sample of a study of blood T cell repertoires in COVID-19. Profiling relied on immunoSEQ multiplex PCR, and the TCRdb table lists in-frame clones only, not all of them. This sample has fewer than 400,000 clones, with approximately 90% found just once. The sequenced sample was PBMCs or T cells enriched from blood (not recorded which). These receptors all stem from a woman aged 45 to 65 who had recovered from COVID-19. Each CDR3 is given with its conserved first and last residue. A D gene is named only where the DNA matches it firmly. Rows give clone size only sometimes, using once, few, many, or a class for an expanded clone.

clone_size j_call v_call d_call cdr3_aa cdr3_nt
. TRBJ1-6 TRBV2 TRBD1 CASRNDRAFTNSPLHF TGTGCCAGCAGGAATGACAGGGCCTTTACTAATTCACCCCTCCACTTT
. TRBJ2-7 TRBV28 TRBD1 CASSPGTGGAYEQYF TGTGCCAGCAGTCCAGGGACAGGAGGGGCCTACGAGCAGTACTTC
. TRBJ2-4 TRBV6-4 TRBD1 CASSGPQGALLLRNIQYF TGTGCCAGCAGTGGCCCCCAGGGGGCACTCCTTCTAAGAAACATTCAGTACTTC
once TRBJ2-1 TRBV24-1 TRBD2 CATSEHTLAGGSNEQFF TGTGCCACCAGTGAACACACACTAGCGGGGGGTTCAAATGAGCAGTTCTTC
. TRBJ1-1 TRBV4-3 . CASSQVGGGNTEVFF .
. TRBJ2-4 TRBV19 . CASSLREPAKNIQYF TGTGCCAGTAGTCTAAGAGAACCAGCCAAAAACATTCAGTACTTC
. TRBJ1-1 TRBV2 . CASSESSPEAFF TGTGCCAGCAGTGAATCCTCTCCTGAAGCTTTCTTT
. TRBJ1-2 TRBV5-1 TRBD1 CASSETGTGGLYGYTF TGCGCCAGCAGCGAAACCGGGACAGGGGGTCTCTATGGCTACACCTTC
. TRBJ1-3 TRBV24-1 . CATSVGPWPSGNTIYF TGTGCCACCAGTGTTGGTCCGTGGCCCTCTGGAAACACCATATATTTT
. TRBJ1-5 TRBV28 . CASRLTGSQPQHF TGTGCCAGCAGACTAACAGGGTCCCAGCCCCAGCATTTT
. TRBJ1-2 TRBV7-2 . CASTFTGRANYGYTF TGTGCCAGCACCTTTACAGGGCGAGCTAACTATGGCTACACCTTC
. TRBJ2-7 TRBV11-2 . CASSSRIEQYF TGTGCCAGCAGCTCGAGGATAGAGCAGTACTTC
. TRBJ1-3 TRBV3-1/TRBV3-2 TRBD1 CASSQVWQGAIGNTIYF TGTGCCAGCAGCCAAGTGTGGCAGGGGGCAATAGGAAACACCATATATTTT
. TRBJ2-1 TRBV7-6 TRBD2 CASSSRLAGGTDFMNEQFF TGTGCCAGCAGCTCTCGTCTAGCGGGGGGGACTGACTTTATGAATGAGCAGTTCTTC
. TRBJ2-3 TRBV7-2 TRBD2 CASRNSGTSTDTQYF TGTGCCAGCAGAAATAGCGGGACTAGCACAGATACGCAGTATTTT
. TRBJ2-1 TRBV2 TRBD2 CASSEAASGSYNEQFF TGTGCCAGCAGTGAAGCCGCTAGCGGGTCCTACAATGAGCAGTTCTTC
. TRBJ1-2 TRBV30 . CAWSVRGTVHTF TGTGCCTGGAGTGTACGAGGCACGGTCCACACCTTC
. TRBJ1-4 TRBV19 TRBD1 CASSRQGGTNEKLFF TGTGCCAGTAGTCGACAGGGGGGTACTAATGAAAAACTGTTTTTT
. TRBJ1-5 TRBV30 TRBD1 CAWSTGGNQPQHF TGTGCCTGGAGTACAGGGGGCAATCAGCCCCAGCATTTT
. TRBJ1-4 TRBV19 . CASSDQGKEKLFF TGTGCCAGTAGTGACCAGGGGAAGGAAAAACTGTTTTTT
. TRBJ2-7 TRBV7-2 . CASKLDRLSYEQYF TGTGCCAGCAAATTAGATCGCCTCTCCTACGAGCAGTACTTC
. TRBJ1-2 TRBV12-3/TRBV12-4 . CASSPGEQGYTF TGTGCCAGCAGTCCAGGGGAACAAGGCTACACCTTC
. TRBJ1-2 TRBV12-3/TRBV12-4 . CASSVSRSYGYTF TGTGCCAGCAGCGTCTCTCGGTCCTATGGCTACACCTTC
once TRBJ2-7 TRBV5-1 TRBD1 CASSLWTGTYEQYF TGCGCCAGCAGCTTGTGGACAGGGACCTACGAGCAGTACTTC
. TRBJ2-3 TRBV15 . CATKKDRGTDTQYF TGTGCCACTAAAAAAGATCGGGGGACAGATACGCAGTATTTT
. TRBJ2-1 TRBV29-1 TRBD2 CSVEDSATSGNEQFF TGCAGCGTTGAAGATTCGGCGACTAGCGGCAATGAGCAGTTCTTC
. TRBJ1-1 TRBV30 . CAWSVGGEGVAFF TGTGCCTGGAGTGTAGGGGGGGAAGGCGTAGCTTTCTTT
. TRBJ1-1 TRBV28 . CASSNVVEENTEAFF TGTGCCAGCAGTAATGTGGTCGAGGAGAACACTGAAGCTTTCTTT
. TRBJ2-7 TRBV27 . CATISTGLSYEQYF TGTGCCACCATCTCGACTGGACTCTCCTACGAGCAGTACTTC
. TRBJ1-1 TRBV6-4 TRBD1 CASSGTGRNTEAFF TGTGCCAGCAGTGGGACAGGGAGAAACACTGAAGCTTTCTTT
. TRBJ1-1 TRBV12-5 TRBD1 CASGRETGGTEAFF TGTGCTAGTGGACGAGAAACAGGGGGGACTGAAGCTTTCTTT
. TRBJ1-6 TRBV6-5 TRBD1 CASRTGLDNSPLHF TGTGCCAGCAGGACAGGGCTTGATAATTCACCCCTCCACTTT
few TRBJ2-6 TRBV2 . CASRRGGGANVLTF TGTGCCAGCAGAAGGGGTGGCGGGGCCAACGTCCTGACTTTC
. TRBJ1-1 TRBV5-5 TRBD1 CASSIRDRLKEAFF TGTGCCAGCAGCATCCGGGACAGGCTAAAAGAAGCTTTCTTT
. TRBJ1-1 TRBV27 . CASSLRDYTEAFF TGTGCCAGCAGTCTTCGCGACTACACTGAAGCTTTCTTT
. TRBJ2-2 TRBV6-5 TRBD1 CASSPIRGLDGELFF TGTGCCAGCAGTCCCATCAGGGGGCTCGACGGGGAGCTGTTTTTT